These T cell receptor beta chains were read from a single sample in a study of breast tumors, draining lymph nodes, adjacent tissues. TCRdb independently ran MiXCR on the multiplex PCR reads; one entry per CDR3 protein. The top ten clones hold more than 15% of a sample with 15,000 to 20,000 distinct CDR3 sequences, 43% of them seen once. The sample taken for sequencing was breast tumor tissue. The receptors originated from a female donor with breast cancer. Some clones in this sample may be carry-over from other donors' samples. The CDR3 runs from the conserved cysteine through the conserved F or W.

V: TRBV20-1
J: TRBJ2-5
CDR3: CSARDRQETQYF

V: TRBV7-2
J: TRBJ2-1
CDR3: CASSPRLAGDYNEQFF

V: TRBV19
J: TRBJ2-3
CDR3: CASSIRRGADTQYF

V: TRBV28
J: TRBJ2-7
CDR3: CASRHGGAAGVRTYEQYF

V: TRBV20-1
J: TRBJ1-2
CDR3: CSARDNDRYTF

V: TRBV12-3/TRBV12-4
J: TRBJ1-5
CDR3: CASRPTGVSNQPQHF

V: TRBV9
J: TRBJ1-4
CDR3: CASSVVGGAGKLFF

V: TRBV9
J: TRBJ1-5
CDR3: CASSVGTGSNQPQHF

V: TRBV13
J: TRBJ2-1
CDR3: CASSFGLAGRWDNEQFF

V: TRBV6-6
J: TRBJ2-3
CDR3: CASSHAPLTNTDTQYF

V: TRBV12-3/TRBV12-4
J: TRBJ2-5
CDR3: CASSFAAGGSGTQYF

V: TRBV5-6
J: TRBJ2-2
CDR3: CASSLSATTGELFF

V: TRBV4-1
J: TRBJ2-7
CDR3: CASSVTAGGKDEQYF

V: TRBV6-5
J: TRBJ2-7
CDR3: CASKLSRDSEQYF

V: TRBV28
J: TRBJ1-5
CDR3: CASSLLNQPQHF

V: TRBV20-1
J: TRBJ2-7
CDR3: CSASRDTAYEQYF

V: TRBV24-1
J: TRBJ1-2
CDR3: CATSGRDSYGYTF

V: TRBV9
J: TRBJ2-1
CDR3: CASSPDQNGQFF

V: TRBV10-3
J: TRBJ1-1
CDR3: CAISEGRLNTEAFF

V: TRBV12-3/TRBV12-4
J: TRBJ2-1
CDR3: CASSLSSYEQFF

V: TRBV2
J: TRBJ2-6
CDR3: CASETARTSGANVLTF

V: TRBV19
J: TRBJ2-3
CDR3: CASSQDWGSTDTQYF

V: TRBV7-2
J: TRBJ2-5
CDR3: CASSLSRGGAGSWETQYF

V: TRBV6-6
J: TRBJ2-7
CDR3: CASSPTQGREQYF

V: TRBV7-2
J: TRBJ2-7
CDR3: CASSPTRSGSYEQYF

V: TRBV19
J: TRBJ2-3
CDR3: CASSSRDYPTDTQYF

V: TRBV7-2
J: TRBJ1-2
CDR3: CASSPGQLYGYTF

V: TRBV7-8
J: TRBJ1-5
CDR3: CATATGPSNQPQHF